The clone carrying this T cell receptor (beta chain) has just a few counts. Its specificity is unknown. Then a second PCR, running roughly 6 to 11 cycles, was carried out with a sample-barcoded 5' primer and a J-beta primer mix. Through a template-switch adaptor with 12 random nucleotides, each cDNA molecule received a tag. MiXCR was run by TCRdb on the 5' RACE reads, yielding one entry per CDR3 protein. Of about 2 million distinct CDR3 sequences detected, 40% to 55% appear once; the ten largest clones hold 2.1%. These data originate in a study of blood T cells in healthy people across ages. Study background: About one barcoded beta molecule per two T cells was the capture yield of template switching. Study-wide results and limits: TCR beta diversity per million T cells fell roughly linearly with age.

The CDR3 is made up of 14 amino acids. V shed 0 bases and J shed 4 bases, with 12 bases lying between them. Per germline, CDR1 DFQATT and CDR2 SNEGSKA (reference sequence). Source material: blood. This TCR came from a woman in her thirties or forties in good health. This chain uses TRBV20-1 with TRBJ1-2, with no clear D. The CDR3 spells CSARDGRQVYGYTF. CDR3 in DNA: TGCAGTGCTAGAGACGGTCGGCAGGTCTATGGCTACACCTTC.